This T cell receptor beta chain was obtained from a study of blood T cell repertoires in COVID-19. This CDR3 is 12 amino acids long. Germline CDR1 SQVTM, CDR2 ANQGSEA. J gave up 7 bases and V 7 bases, and 8 bases lay outside the gene matches. In the original processing: Reference gene primer amplification yielded estimated nucleated cell counts. The protocol was immunoSEQ multiplex PCR, while the TCRdb copy is restricted to in-frame clones and leaves out a portion. V, J and clone size derive from that table, while D and trimming were established from the DNA sequence. The repertoire consists of 150,000 to 190,000 clones, with 70% to 90% occurring once and the leading ten covering 2.4%.

The chain combines TRBV29-1 with TRBJ2-7; 9 bases are shared with TRBD1. This clonotype originated in a woman between 65 and 79 years old with acute or convalescent COVID-19. Sequenced sample: peripheral blood. The CDR3 DNA is TGCAGCGCCACAGGGGGCTCCGGGGAGCAGTACGTC. Amino acid sequence: CSATGGSGEQYV.